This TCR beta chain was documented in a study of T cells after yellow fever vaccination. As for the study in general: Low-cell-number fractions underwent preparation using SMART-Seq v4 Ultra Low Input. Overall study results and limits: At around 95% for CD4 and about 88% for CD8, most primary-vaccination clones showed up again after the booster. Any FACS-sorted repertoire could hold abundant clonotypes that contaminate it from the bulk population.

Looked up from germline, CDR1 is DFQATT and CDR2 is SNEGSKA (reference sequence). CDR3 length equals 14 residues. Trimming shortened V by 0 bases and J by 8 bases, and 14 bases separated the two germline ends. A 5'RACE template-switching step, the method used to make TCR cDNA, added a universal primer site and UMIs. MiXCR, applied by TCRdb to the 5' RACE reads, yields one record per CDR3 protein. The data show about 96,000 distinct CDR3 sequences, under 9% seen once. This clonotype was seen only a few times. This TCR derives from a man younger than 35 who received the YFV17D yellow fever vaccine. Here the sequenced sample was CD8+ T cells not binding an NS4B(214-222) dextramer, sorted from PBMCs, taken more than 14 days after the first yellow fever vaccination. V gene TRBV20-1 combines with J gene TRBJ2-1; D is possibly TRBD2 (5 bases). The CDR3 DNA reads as TGCAGTGCTAGAGAACGGGATTTGATCGATGAGCAGTTCTTC. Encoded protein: CSARERDLIDEQFF.